This is a list of T cell receptor beta chains from one sample in a study of blood T cell repertoires in COVID-19. Method: immunoSEQ multiplex PCR; TCRdb's copy keeps in-frame clones and lacks some. This table has approximately 140,000 clones, around 88% appearing once. Material: peripheral blood. These receptor sequences come from a man aged 50 to 60 with active or convalescent COVID-19. Both conserved end residues are part of each CDR3. Where a row states a size, it is once, few, many or the class of an expanded clone; other rows omit it.

clone_size v_call cdr3_aa
NA TRBV5-1 CASTGTSGETQYF
few TRBV2 CASSEVPPSLYTQYF
NA TRBV5-6 CASSLFVPGSGNTIYF
NA TRBV2 CASSEAGGGSAFF
NA TRBV3-1/TRBV3-2 CASSPNPRPPRDQPQHF
NA TRBV11-3 CASSLYDTGELFF
many TRBV21-1 CASSKKSLGQGAGDTQYF
NA TRBV19 CASQGRGGIQETQYF
NA TRBV9 CASSVAETGHDWPLHF
NA TRBV3-1/TRBV3-2 CASSTTGTYGYTF
NA TRBV27 CASRDLAGGRETQYF
NA TRBV6-2/TRBV6-3 CASSYSIAGGRPFF
once TRBV14 CASSQLRSRAGETQYF
NA TRBV7-9 CASSSINYGYTF
NA TRBV9 CASSVGSRAGELFF
NA TRBV11-2 CASSLNYGTGVYEQYF
NA TRBV4-3 CASSQEPYYNEQFF
few TRBV30 CAWSRLAGGQETQYF
once TRBV10-3 CAIGRVAGGLFYNEQFF
NA TRBV10-3 CAISEKQGQSSPLHF
NA TRBV24-1 CATSAAGGPRDQYF
NA TRBV28 CASRHQGAGGELFF
NA TRBV10-1 CASSVGRTYGYTF
NA TRBV13 CASSTGGGRALQETQYF
NA TRBV28 CASSFPRGGESYGYTF